These 22 T cell receptor beta chains share one sample of origin, sequenced in a study of early T cells in non-severe SARS-CoV-2 infection. MiXCR, applied by TCRdb to the 5' RACE reads, yields one record per CDR3 protein. The sample includes 65,000 to 70,000 distinct CDR3 sequences, 10% to 15% of them seen just once. The sequencing input was whole blood. The origin of the receptors is an adult who was a healthcare worker with PCR-confirmed SARS-CoV-2 infection or an uninfected control (not recorded which).

The J gene is TRBJ2-5, the V gene TRBV9, with D tentatively TRBD2 (7 bases). The CDR3 sequence is 18 residues long. Germline CDR1 SGDLS, CDR2 YYNGEE. Trimming took 0 bases from V and 0 from J, leaving 18 bases between them. The CDR3 bases are TGTGCCAGCAGCGTAGGCGTGGCGGGGGCCTTGTACCAAGAGACCCAGTACTTC. This codes for CASSVGVAGALYQETQYF.

As to this clonotype: Since a much larger clone is just one base distant, this may be a read error. This chain uses TRBV12-3 or TRBV12-4 with TRBJ2-3; unclear D gene. The CDR3 is made up of 13 amino acids. V was trimmed by 2 bases and J by 4 bases, leaving 7 bases between them. The CDR3 reads CASSLILADTQYF. CDR3 nucleotide sequence: TGTGCCAGCAGTTTAATTTTGGCAGATACGCAGTATTTT.

This clonotype was counted a few times. This chain uses TRBV20-1 with TRBJ2-5; D unresolved. The CDR3 consists of 15 residues. The germline V gene encodes CDR1 DFQATT and CDR2 SNEGSKA (reference sequence). V lost 5 bases and J 12 bases, leaving 28 bases between the germline ends. The CDR3: CSAVVAIRGSGVKYF. For the CDR3, the DNA is TGCAGTGCTGTGGTAGCTATCCGCGGATCTGGGGTGAAGTACTTC.

This clonotype turned up a few times. The J gene is TRBJ2-2, the V gene TRBV20-1, with 10 bases fitting TRBD1. Germline V gene sequence: CDR1 DFQATT, CDR2 SNEGSKA (reference sequence). Germline trimming cut 4 bases from V and 2 bases from J; bases unmatched to any gene: 4. The CDR3 consists of 15 residues. DNA of the CDR3: TGCAGTGCTATCGGGACAGGGGCAAACACCGGGGAGCTGTTTTTT. This translates into CSAIGTGANTGELFF.

This clonotype has ten or more counts. The CDR3, as DNA: TGTGCCAGCAGTTTCACAGGGGAGCAGTTCTTC. Protein product: CASSFTGEQFF. The V and J genes are TRBV11-3 and TRBJ2-1; a possible D gene is TRBD1 (6 bases). CDR1 and CDR2 from the germline V gene are SGHNT and YENEEA. Trimming stripped 6 bases from V and 10 bases from J, with 10 bases between. The CDR3 sequence is 11 residues long.

The J gene is TRBJ2-3, the V gene TRBV10-3; D not certain. Trimming removed 0 bases at V and 1 base at J, with 8 bases between. The CDR3 length is 15 residues. The germline V gene has CDR1 ENHRY and CDR2 SYGVKD. The CDR3 reads CAISESTDGTDTQYF. The CDR3 nucleotides read TGTGCCATCAGTGAGTCAACAGACGGCACAGATACGCAGTATTTT.

This clonotype was picked up a small number of times. This rearrangement joins TRBV5-1 to TRBJ2-2; D gene ambiguous. Germline V lookup: CDR1 SGHRS, CDR2 YFSETQ. Trimming removed 6 bases at V and 7 bases at J, with 16 bases between. The CDR3 contains 14 residues. The CDR3 DNA reads as TGCGCCAGCAAATACGACCCTTCAGGCGGGGAGCTGTTTTTT. Protein product: CASKYDPSGGELFF. Full variable domain (outside the CDR3, taken from reference TRBV5-1 and TRBJ2-2): KAGVTQTPRYLIKTRGQQVTLSCSPISGHRSVSWYQQTPGQGLQFLFEYFSETQRNKGNFPGRFSGRQFSNSRSEMNVSTLELGDSALYLCASKYDPSGGELFFGEGSRLTVL.

This clonotype was seen more than once but under ten times. The chain links TRBV6-2 or TRBV6-3 to TRBJ1-2; D not resolved. Germline V gives CDR1 MNHEY, CDR2 SVGEGT. This CDR3 spans 12 amino acids. V lost 8 bases and J 1 base, leaving 8 bases between the germline ends. CDR3 in amino acids: CASQTDNYGYTF. The CDR3 nucleotides are TGTGCCAGCCAGACGGATAACTATGGCTACACCTTC.

At least ten counts were recorded for this clonotype. J is TRBJ2-4 and V is TRBV20-1, with 9 positions matching TRBD1. The CDR3 has 15 residues. With 0 bases clipped from V and 9 bases from J, the junction kept 9 bases outside the gene matches. The germline CDR1 and CDR2 sequences are DFQATT and SNEGSKA (reference sequence). CDR3 sequence (DNA): TGCAGTGCTAGAGAGAACAGGGGGCGGGATGGCATTCAGTACTTC. Encoded protein: CSARENRGRDGIQYF.

This clonotype was counted ten times or more. V and J are TRBV24-1 and TRBJ2-3; D is ambiguous. V shed 3 bases and J shed 6 bases, with 6 bases lying between them. The CDR3 loop spans 12 amino acids. Germline loops: CDR1 KGHDR, CDR2 SFDVKD. The DNA for the CDR3 is TGTGCCACCAGTGATGGTAGGGATACGCAGTATTTT. Translated: CATSDGRDTQYF.

This clonotype was observed at least ten times. The genes are TRBV9 and TRBJ2-3; TRBD2 matches 11 bases. Germline CDR1 and CDR2: SGDLS and YYNGEE. Trimming at V came to 4 bases and at J to 5 bases, leaving 12 bases not matched to a gene. The CDR3 consists of 17 residues. CDR3 region: CASSTGELAGGIDTQYF. DNA for the CDR3: TGTGCCAGCAGCACCGGGGAGCTAGCGGGGGGCATAGATACGCAGTATTTT.

The chain has TRBV7-3 and TRBJ2-1; D is perhaps TRBD1 or TRBD2 (6 bases each). V was clipped by 3 bases and J by 4 bases, with 13 bases between them. Per the germline V gene, CDR1 is SGHTA and CDR2 is FQGTGA. CDR3 length: 15 amino acids. As DNA, the CDR3 is TGTGCCAGCAGCTTTCGTGGGGGGCTATACAATGAGCAGTTCTTC. Translated, it gives CASSFRGGLYNEQFF.

This clonotype was seen a handful of times. The chain uses TRBV7-2 and TRBJ2-1; TRBD2 matches 8 bases. CDR1 is SGHTA, CDR2 FQGNSA, per germline. This CDR3 region has 16 residues. The J segment lost 4 bases and the V segment lost 0 bases, leaving 5 bases of the junction unmatched. The CDR3 sequence: CASSLASRGGYNEQFF. The CDR3 DNA sequence: TGTGCCAGCAGCTTAGCTTCCCGCGGGGGGTACAATGAGCAGTTCTTC.

The V call is TRBV20-1, the J call TRBJ1-1; 7 bases fit TRBD1. Germline values: CDR1 DFQATT, CDR2 SNEGSKA (reference sequence). This CDR3 region has 13 residues. The J segment lost 4 bases and the V segment lost 4 bases, leaving 6 bases of the junction unmatched. CDR3 nucleotide sequence: TGCAGTGCTATACCCCGGGACAGCACTGAAGCTTTCTTT. This translates into CSAIPRDSTEAFF.

This clonotype has a count of ten or more. This chain joins TRBV20-1 and TRBJ2-4, with TRBD2 matching over 15 bases. Germline V gives CDR1 DFQATT, CDR2 SNEGSKA (reference sequence). Trimming removed 5 bases from V and 5 bases from J; junction bases left unmatched: 1. The CDR3 covers 14 residues. Here the CDR3 reads CSARTSGGENIQYF. In DNA form, the CDR3 reads TGCAGTGCTCGGACTAGCGGGGGGGAAAACATTCAGTACTTC.

The V call is TRBV10-2, the J call TRBJ2-5; tentative D call: TRBD2 (6 bases). The V and J ends lost 6 bases and 2 bases respectively, with 13 bases between them. Germline CDR1 WSHSY, CDR2 SAAADI. The CDR3 sequence is 14 residues long. The CDR3 region has the DNA TGCGCCAGCAGCCTCGGGACTTGGCAAGAGACCCAGTACTTC. Amino acids: CASSLGTWQETQYF.

For the CDR3, the DNA is TGTGCCAGCAGAATGGGGACGGACGGGGCCGGAGACGAGCAGTACTTC. This encodes CASRMGTDGAGDEQYF. The chain joins TRBV2 to TRBJ2-7; possibly TRBD1 or TRBD2 for D (5 bases each). The CDR3 consists of 16 residues. V dropped 6 bases and J dropped 5 bases, with 23 bases sitting between them. Germline-derived CDR1 and CDR2 are SNHLY and FYNNEI.

This clonotype was picked up many times. The chain joins TRBV9 to TRBJ2-7; 10 bases line up with TRBD2. Trimming took 2 bases from V and 2 from J; bases not matched to a gene: 7. The CDR3 length is 16 residues. From germline, CDR1 is SGDLS and CDR2 YYNGEE. The CDR3 protein is CASSVLAGARAYEQYF. The CDR3 nucleotides are TGTGCCAGCAGCGTCCTAGCGGGGGCCCGGGCCTACGAGCAGTACTTC.

This clonotype was counted ten times or more. This chain links TRBV25-1 with TRBJ1-1; TRBD1 might be the D (5 bases). The length of the CDR3 is 13 residues. Germline V gene lookup returns CDR1 MGHDK and CDR2 SYGVNS. Trimming took off 4 bases at V and 4 bases at J, with 10 bases between the two ends. CDR3 amino acids: CASSGRESTEAFF. The DNA of the CDR3 is TGTGCCAGCAGTGGCAGGGAATCCACTGAAGCTTTCTTT.

The chain recombines TRBV7-2 with TRBJ2-5, with no clear D. CDR1 SGHTA and CDR2 FQGNSA come from the germline V gene. The CDR3 sequence is 18 residues long. With 5 bases removed from V and 2 bases from J, the gap between germline ends came to 24 bases. The CDR3 DNA follows: TGTGCCAGCAGCCAGTATAGCCGTAGGTCGGGCTCTCAAGAGACCCAGTACTTC. This encodes CASSQYSRRSGSQETQYF.

The chain has TRBV25-1 and TRBJ2-7, with 10 bases lining up with TRBD1. CDR3 size: 15 residues. V lost 2 bases and J lost 0; bases outside the gene matches: 1. Germline V gene lookup returns CDR1 MGHDK and CDR2 SYGVNS. The DNA for the CDR3 is TGTGCCAGCAGTGAACGGGACAGGGGCTCCTACGAGCAGTACTTC. Translation: CASSERDRGSYEQYF.

The sample holds a few counts of this clonotype. CDR3 sequence reads: CASSQDQGTAYNEQFF. CDR3 DNA: TGTGCCAGCAGCCAAGATCAGGGGACGGCCTACAATGAGCAGTTCTTC. V and J are TRBV3-1 and TRBJ2-1; maybe TRBD1 (6 bases). The length of the CDR3 is 16 residues. V lost 0 bases, J lost 2 bases, and 11 bases lay in between. Germline assignment: CDR1 LGHDT and CDR2 YNNKEL (reference sequence).